This TCR beta chain was observed in a study of blood T cell repertoires in COVID-19. Study-level information: Donors in the United States, Italy and Spain gave samples during acute or convalescent COVID-19. PBMCs, B-cell-depleted T cells, or T cells provided the cDNA or gDNA that made up the material.

In the source study's methods: Estimates of nucleated cell counts were drawn from the amplification of reference gene primers. Libraries were prepared by immunoSEQ multiplex PCR; TCRdb keeps only in-frame clonotypes and omits some of them. V and J calls and clone size follow that table, whereas D and trimming were derived from the DNA. The sample contains more than 200,000 clones, approximately 86% of which appear only once. The clonotype originates from a woman aged 25 to 39 with acute COVID-19. Sequencing used PBMCs or T cells enriched from blood (not recorded which).

The CDR3 region is CASSLGQRATNEKLFF. The CDR3 nucleotides read TGTGCCAGCAGTTTGGGGCAGAGAGCAACTAATGAAAAACTGTTTTTT. V and J are TRBV28 and TRBJ1-4, with a weak D call TRBD1 (5 bases). This CDR3 spans 16 amino acids. The germline V and J ends were trimmed by 3 bases and 0 bases, with 11 bases remaining between them. From germline, CDR1 is MDHEN and CDR2 SYDVKM. Filled out from reference TRBV28 and TRBJ1-4, the complete variable domain reads DVKVTQSSRYLVKRTGEKVFLECVQDMDHENMFWYRQDPGLGLRLIYFSYDVKMKEKGDIPEGYSVSREKKERFSLILESASTNQTSMYLCASSLGQRATNEKLFFGSGTQLSVL.